Presented here are 12 T cell receptor beta chains from one specimen sequenced in a study of blood T cell repertoires in COVID-19. Sequencing was performed with immunoSEQ multiplex PCR; in TCRdb, only in-frame clones are kept and a portion is missing. The sample records roughly 250,000 clones, approximately 90% being singletons. The sequencing sample was made of peripheral blood. The receptors were gathered from a woman aged 40 to 49 who had recovered from COVID-19.

The gene calls are TRBV5-1 and TRBJ2-7, with 7 bases fitting TRBD1. The CDR3 covers 13 residues. CDR1 is SGHRS, CDR2 YFSETQ, per germline. V shed 4 bases and J 5 bases; nucleotides not matched to a gene: 6. For the CDR3, the DNA is TGCGCCAGCAGCGTGGACAGGACCCACGAGCAGTACTTC. It codes for CASSVDRTHEQYF.

J is TRBJ1-5 and V is TRBV30, with D hard to call. Germline V gene sequence: CDR1 GTSNPN, CDR2 SVGIG (reference sequence). This CDR3 has 13 amino acids. The V end was cut by 0 bases, the J end by 4 bases, with 7 bases between. CDR3 in amino acids: CAWSVRENQPQHF. CDR3 nucleotide sequence: TGTGCCTGGAGTGTACGAGAGAATCAGCCCCAGCATTTT.

The chain employs TRBV29-1 and TRBJ2-5; 7 bases agree with TRBD1. J lost 2 bases, V lost 6 bases, and 6 bases had no gene match. Germline values: CDR1 SQVTM, CDR2 ANQGSEA. The CDR3 length is 13 residues. The CDR3 is CSVRGQRQETQYF. The DNA of the CDR3 is TGCAGCGTCCGGGGACAGCGACAAGAGACCCAGTACTTC.

The chain recombines TRBV28 with TRBJ1-3; 11 bases line up with TRBD1. CDR1 is MDHEN and CDR2 is SYDVKM in the germline V gene. The V segment lost 5 bases and the J segment 9 bases; nucleotides outside the gene matches: 21. CDR3 length equals 19 residues. As DNA, the CDR3 is TGTGCCAGCAGTCTTCTGCAGTTTGGGACAGGGGGTATCGGGCGCACCATATATTTT. Translation: CASSLLQFGTGGIGRTIYF.

The DNA of the CDR3 is TGTGCCAGCAGTTACGTGGCAGGGGGCTCCTACGAGCAGTACTTC. It yields the protein CASSYVAGGSYEQYF. This chain connects TRBV6-5 to TRBJ2-7; TRBD1 matches at 7 bases. The trim removed 2 bases at V and 0 bases at J, leaving 4 bases unmatched. This CDR3 contains 15 residues. Per the germline V gene, CDR1 is MNHEY and CDR2 is SVGAGI.

Of note for this clone: This sample also contains other DNA sequences that code for the same CDR3. The genes are TRBV30 and TRBJ2-5; 14 bases match TRBD2. J gave up 5 bases and V 5 bases, and 4 bases lay outside the gene matches. From germline, CDR1 is GTSNPN and CDR2 SVGIG (reference sequence). CDR3 length: 14 residues. The CDR3 sequence is CAWGLAGGGETQYF. The CDR3 DNA sequence: TGTGCCTGGGGACTAGCGGGAGGAGGGGAGACCCAGTACTTC.

The rearrangement uses TRBV4-2 and TRBJ2-7; 8 bases fit TRBD2. Germline loops: CDR1 LGHNA, CDR2 YNFKEQ. V shed 2 bases and J 2 bases; nucleotides not matched to a gene: 11. CDR3 size: 17 residues. CDR3 in DNA: TGTGCCAGCAGCCAACCCAACACAGCGGGGGTACCCTACGAGCAGTACTTC. This gives the protein CASSQPNTAGVPYEQYF.

The genes are TRBV6-2 or TRBV6-3 and TRBJ2-7, with 9 bases lining up with TRBD2. Losses at the gene ends were 6 bases for V and 1 base for J; bases not matched to a gene: 13. The CDR3 is 17 residues long. The germline CDR1 and CDR2 sequences are MNHEY and SVGEGT. The CDR3 protein is CASSGPGLAGASYEQYF. CDR3 sequence (DNA): TGTGCCAGCAGCGGGCCCGGATTAGCGGGGGCTTCCTACGAGCAGTACTTC.

This chain links TRBV3-1 (or the pseudogene TRBV3-2) with TRBJ2-7; 8 bases are shared with TRBD1. Germline V gene sequence: CDR1 LGHDT, CDR2 YNNKEL (reference sequence). The V gene end was trimmed by 0 bases and the J gene end by 1 base; junction bases not matched to a gene: 14. CDR3 length equals 19 residues. CDR3: CASSQDTGTGPNRSYEQYF. As DNA, the CDR3 is TGTGCCAGCAGCCAAGATACCGGGACAGGCCCGAATCGTTCCTACGAGCAGTACTTC.

This chain connects TRBV7-2 to TRBJ2-1, with TRBD2 matching over 13 bases. The germline gives CDR1 SGHTA, CDR2 FQGNSA. Germline trimming cut 1 base from V and 9 bases from J; bases unmatched to any gene: 6. This CDR3 has 16 residues. As DNA, the CDR3 is TGTGCCAGCAGCTTAGAACTAGCGGGGGGGCTAGGTGAGCAGTTCTTC. This encodes CASSLELAGGLGEQFF.

This chain joins TRBV5-6 and TRBJ1-5; D remains ambiguous. Germline V lookup: CDR1 SGHDT, CDR2 YYEEEE. Trimming shortened V by 4 bases and J by 0 bases, and 11 bases separated the two germline ends. CDR3 length equals 15 residues. CDR3 DNA sequence: TGTGCCAGCAGCCTCATTGGCAGTAGCAATCAGCCCCAGCATTTT. Residues: CASSLIGSSNQPQHF.

The rearrangement links TRBV27 to TRBJ2-1; 14 bases align to TRBD2. The V gene's germline CDR1 is MNHEY and CDR2 SMNVEV (reference sequence). CDR3 length: 16 amino acids. V shed 3 bases, J shed 9 bases, and the junction held 7 bases outside the gene matches. CDR3 loop: CASSFPTSGGATEQFF. Here the CDR3 DNA reads TGTGCCAGCAGTTTCCCGACTAGCGGGGGGGCCACTGAGCAGTTCTTC.